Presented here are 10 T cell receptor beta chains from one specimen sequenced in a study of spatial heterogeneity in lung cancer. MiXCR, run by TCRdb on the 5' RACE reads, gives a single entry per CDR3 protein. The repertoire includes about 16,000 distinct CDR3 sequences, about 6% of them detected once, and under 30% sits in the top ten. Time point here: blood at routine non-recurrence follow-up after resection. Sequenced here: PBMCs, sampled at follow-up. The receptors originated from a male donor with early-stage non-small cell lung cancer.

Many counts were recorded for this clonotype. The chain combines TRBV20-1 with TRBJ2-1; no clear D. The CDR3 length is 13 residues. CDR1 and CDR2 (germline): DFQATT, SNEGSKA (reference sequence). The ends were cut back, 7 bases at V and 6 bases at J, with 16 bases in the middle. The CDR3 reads CSVPGGWGNEQFF. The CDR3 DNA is TGCAGTGTCCCGGGTGGGTGGGGCAATGAGCAGTTCTTC.

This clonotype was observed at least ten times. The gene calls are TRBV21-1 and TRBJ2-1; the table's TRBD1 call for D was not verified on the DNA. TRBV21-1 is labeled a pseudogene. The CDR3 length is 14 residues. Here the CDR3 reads CASSPPVGSNEQFF. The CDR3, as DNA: TGTGCCAGCAGCCCCCCTGTGGGCAGCAATGAGCAGTTCTTC.

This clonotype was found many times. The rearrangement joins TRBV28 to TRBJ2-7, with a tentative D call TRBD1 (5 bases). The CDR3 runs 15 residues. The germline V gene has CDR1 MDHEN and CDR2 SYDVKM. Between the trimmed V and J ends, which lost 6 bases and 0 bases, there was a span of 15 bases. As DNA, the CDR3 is TGTGCCAGCAGAGCGAACAGGCAGAGCTCCTACGAGCAGTACTTC. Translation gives CASRANRQSSYEQYF.

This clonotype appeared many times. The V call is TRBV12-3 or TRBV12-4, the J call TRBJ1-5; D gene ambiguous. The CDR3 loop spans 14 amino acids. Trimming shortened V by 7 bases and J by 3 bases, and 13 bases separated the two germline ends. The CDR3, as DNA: TGTGCCAGCACCCTGGATGGCTTCAATCAGCCCCAGCATTTT. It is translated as CASTLDGFNQPQHF.

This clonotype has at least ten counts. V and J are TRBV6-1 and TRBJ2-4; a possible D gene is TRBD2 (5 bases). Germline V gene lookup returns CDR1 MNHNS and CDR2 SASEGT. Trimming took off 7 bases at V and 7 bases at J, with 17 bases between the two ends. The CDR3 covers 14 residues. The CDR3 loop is CASIADLATNIQYF. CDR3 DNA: TGTGCCAGCATTGCGGACTTAGCTACGAACATTCAGTACTTC.

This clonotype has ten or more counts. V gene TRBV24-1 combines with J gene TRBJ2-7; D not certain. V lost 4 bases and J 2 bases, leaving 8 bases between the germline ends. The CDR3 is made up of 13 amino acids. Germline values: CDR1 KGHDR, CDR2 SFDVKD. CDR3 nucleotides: TGTGCCACCAGTGACCCCCTTACCTACGAGCAGTACTTC. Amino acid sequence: CATSDPLTYEQYF.

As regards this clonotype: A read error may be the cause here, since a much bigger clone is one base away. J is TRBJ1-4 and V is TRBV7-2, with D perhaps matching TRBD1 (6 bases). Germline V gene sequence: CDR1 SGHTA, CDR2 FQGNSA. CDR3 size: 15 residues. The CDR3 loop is CVSSPQGSTNEKLFF. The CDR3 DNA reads TGTGTCAGCAGCCCACAGGGTTCAACTAATGAAAAACTGTTTTTT.

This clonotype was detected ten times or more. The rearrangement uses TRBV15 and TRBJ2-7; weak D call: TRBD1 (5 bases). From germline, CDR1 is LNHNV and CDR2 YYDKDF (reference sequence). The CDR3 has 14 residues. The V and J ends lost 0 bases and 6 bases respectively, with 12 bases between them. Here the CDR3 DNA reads TGTGCCACCAGCAGAGATCTAGGGGTTCGCGAGCAGTACTTC. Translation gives CATSRDLGVREQYF.

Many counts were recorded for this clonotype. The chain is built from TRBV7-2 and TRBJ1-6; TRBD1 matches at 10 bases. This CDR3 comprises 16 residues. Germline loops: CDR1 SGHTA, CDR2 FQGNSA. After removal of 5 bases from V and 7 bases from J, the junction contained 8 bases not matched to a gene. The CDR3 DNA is TGTGCCAGCAGCAAAACCGGGACAGGGGTAAATTCACCCCTCCACTTT. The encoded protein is CASSKTGTGVNSPLHF.

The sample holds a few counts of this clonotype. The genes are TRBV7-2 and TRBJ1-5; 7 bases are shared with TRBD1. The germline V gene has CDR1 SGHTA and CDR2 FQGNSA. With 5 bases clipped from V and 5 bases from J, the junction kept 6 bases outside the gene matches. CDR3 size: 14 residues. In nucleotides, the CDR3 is TGTGCCAGCAGCCAGCAGGGGGGATATCAGCCCCAGCATTTT. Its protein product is CASSQQGGYQPQHF. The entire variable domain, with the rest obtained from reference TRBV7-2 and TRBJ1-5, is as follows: GAGVSQSPSNKVTEKGKDVELRCDPISGHTALYWYRQSLGQGLEFLIYFQGNSAPDKSGLPSDRFSAERTGGSVSTLTIQRTQQEDSAVYLCASSQQGGYQPQHFGDGTRLSIL.